This T cell receptor beta chain was sequenced in a study of immune heterogeneity within non-small cell lung tumors (dated by TCRdb to 2016 to 2019). General notes on the study: Histology comprised a few squamous cell carcinomas, more than 8 non-squamous carcinomas and 1 tumor not otherwise specified. The study combined whole-exome sequencing, RNA-seq and TCR beta repertoire sequencing of multiple spatially distinct regions from each NSCLC tumor to examine intratumoral immune heterogeneity. TCR repertoire analysis included 57 tumor loci from about 16 patients, whereas transcriptome data included only roughly 40 loci from about a dozen patients. For mutant peptides 8 to 11 amino acids long, netMHCpan-3.0 predicted neoantigen binding to the HLA alleles of each patient. Beyond this particular receptor, the publication reports: Local T-cell repertoire clonality showed a statistically significant but moderate positive correlation with local tumor mutational burden (R around 0.36). Within a given patient, the same dominant CDR3B clonotypes showed up repeatedly across loci, although different tumor locations also carried unique high-frequency clones. For the most part, high-frequency TCR beta clonotypes differed from one individual patient to another.

The CDR3 goes from the cysteine to the phenylalanine over 14 residues. Of the read, only the CDR3 DNA is kept; its 42 bases are in frame from base 1. CDR1 and CDR2 (SGHNT, YENEEA) derive from the germline V gene. V sheds 6 bases and J sheds 5 bases, leaving 13 bases between their ends. Genomic DNA extracted from bulk tumor tissue served as TCR template, with around 590 ng gDNA amplified per sample. During surgery, multiple biopsies were taken from each primary tumor, with sampling sites spaced as far apart as possible within the tumor mass. The study cohort was described as untreated, and the patients were newly diagnosed NSCLC cases having curative surgery. The donor group was made up of approximately 16 newly diagnosed non-small cell lung cancer patients undergoing surgery with curative intent. A couple of independent pathologists reviewed the resected tumor masses. Sequencing was performed only on DNA and RNA samples of high quality.

A multiplex PCR system amplified the TCR beta CDR3 region, with a first 10-cycle round using 32 V-gene forward and 13 J-gene reverse primers. A QIAGEN Multiplex PCR Kit was used for first-round PCR, and the primer sequences were filed in Chinese patent CN105087789A. Illumina universal primers were attached in a second round of PCR run with the Phusion High-Fidelity PCR Kit. TCR libraries were paired-end sequenced at 151 bp read length on the Illumina HiSeq X Ten platform. In the source study's methods: Reads lacking multiplex PCR primers were removed with Cutadapt, read pairs were merged with PEAR, and CDR3 regions were called with MiXCR default settings. Shannon entropy measured repertoire diversity, and clonality was calculated as one minus the Shannon entropy divided by the ln of the count of productive unique sequences. Clonotypes present at frequencies of at least 0.5% were defined as dominant or high-frequency T-cell clones. Starting from the raw public reads, TCRdb applied fastp trimming at Q25, assembled clones with MiXCR and retained in-frame beta chains. Merged by CDR3 protein, the rows form single entries marked with the most common genes and DNA. The V and J calls follow TCRdb's processing rather than the paper's. Across this sample there are roughly 14,000 distinct CDR3 sequences, with about 30% seen only once. In total, the top ten clones hold roughly 4% of the sample.

This clonotype was recorded once. The antigen this receptor binds is unknown. This could be a read error, since a much larger clone is one nucleotide away. The TCR originated in a man aged 35 to 55 with non-small cell lung cancer. The sequencing input was lung tumor tissue. The chain is made from TRBV11-3 and TRBJ2-2; TRBD1 is a weak D gene call, 6 bases matching. This receptor carries the CDR3 CASRGHGGTGELFF. The nucleotide sequence is TGTGCCAGCAGGGGACATGGGGGAACCGGGGAGCTGTTTTTT.